The entry that follows covers one T cell receptor (beta chain) sequence. The sample contains more than one DNA sequence encoding this CDR3. The record originates from a study of blood T cell repertoires in COVID-19. Turning to the study itself: Sample material is recorded as cDNA or gDNA derived from T cells, B-cell-depleted T cells, or PBMCs.

Using immunoSEQ multiplex PCR, the repertoire was profiled, and TCRdb retains in-frame clones only, with some absent. The profile shows some 110,000 clones, roughly 80% of them singletons. V dropped 9 bases and J dropped 1; count of bases not matched to a gene: 4. This CDR3 has 13 amino acids. Germline V gives CDR1 KGHDR, CDR2 SFDVKD. The chain couples TRBV24-1 to TRBJ1-1; 7 bases match TRBD1. The material sequenced was peripheral blood. This TCR derives from a man in his fifties or sixties with acute or convalescent COVID-19. Here the CDR3 DNA reads TGTGCCACCTCTGACAGGGCGAACACTGAAGCTTTCTTT. Its protein product is CATSDRANTEAFF.